These 20 T cell receptor beta chains were sequenced from one sample in a study of beta chain features in type 1 diabetes. Findings and caveats of the study: TCRB CDR3s were moderately but significantly shorter in Type 1 diabetes patients in all four CD4+ subsets.

No antigen has been assigned to these receptors. The authors reverse transcribed all of the isolated RNA, so sequencing captured expressed TCRB transcripts. TCRdb keeps only in-frame clones here, not all; method: immunoSEQ multiplex PCR. The sample includes about 370,000 clones, over 8.5% of them seen just once. Sequencing was performed on central memory CD4+ T cells from blood. The receptors shown here come from a man in his thirties or forties with type 1 diabetes.

This clone occurred once. The rearrangement joins TRBV19 to TRBJ2-4; 11 bases are a match to TRBD1. With V trimmed by 5 bases and J by 0 bases, 9 bases remained unmatched. From germline, CDR1 is LNHDA and CDR2 SQIVND (reference sequence). There are 18 residues in the CDR3. CDR3 DNA sequence: TGTGCCAGTAGTGTAGGGACAGGGGGAGAAGTAGCCAAAAACATTCAGTACTTC. Translation gives CASSVGTGGEVAKNIQYF. Full variable domain (remainder filled in from reference TRBV19 and TRBJ2-4): DGGITQSPKYLFRKEGQNVTLSCEQNLNHDAMYWYRQDPGQGLRLIYYSQIVNDFQKGDIAEGYSVSREKKESFPLTVTSAQKNPTAFYLCASSVGTGGEVAKNIQYFGAGTRLSVL.

The chain has TRBV5-1 and TRBJ1-4; D remains ambiguous. The V gene lost 0 bases and the J gene lost 8 bases, with 8 bases spanning the gap. The length of the CDR3 is 13 residues. Germline V gene sequence: CDR1 SGHRS, CDR2 YFSETQ. The CDR3 loop reads CASSLVLGEKLFF. CDR3 DNA: TGCGCCAGCAGCTTGGTCTTAGGGGAAAAACTGTTTTTT.

This clone has a count of ten or more. The chain recombines TRBV28 with TRBJ1-2, with no clear D. This CDR3 has 14 amino acids. Germline CDR1 MDHEN, CDR2 SYDVKM. V was trimmed by 3 bases and J by 1 base, leaving 9 bases between them. The CDR3, as DNA: TGTGCCAGCAGTTTCCCAAGCTTTAACTATGGCTACACCTTC. Protein sequence: CASSFPSFNYGYTF.

This chain uses TRBV15 with TRBJ2-5; D remains ambiguous. V lost 2 bases and J lost 5, with 12 bases in between. The CDR3 consists of 14 residues. The V gene's germline CDR1 is LNHNV and CDR2 YYDKDF (reference sequence). The CDR3 DNA sequence: TGTGCCACCAGCAGAAATAACATGGGTGAGACCCAGTACTTC. The encoded protein is CATSRNNMGETQYF.

This clone was recorded a few times. V is TRBV5-4 and J is TRBJ2-7; D possibly corresponds to TRBD2 (5 bases). The germline CDR1 and CDR2 sequences are SGHNT and YYREEE (reference sequence). The length of the CDR3 is 15 residues. Trimming took 3 bases from V and 4 from J, leaving 17 bases between them. This chain's CDR3 is CASSSPGDRRYEQYF. Here the CDR3 DNA reads TGTGCCAGCAGCTCCCCCGGGGATAGAAGATACGAGCAGTACTTC. The full variable domain, its missing parts supplied by reference TRBV5-4 and TRBJ2-7, is ETGVTQSPTHLIKTRGQQVTLRCSSQSGHNTVSWYQQALGQGPQFIFQYYREEENGRGNFPPRFSGLQFPNYSSELNVNALELDDSALYLCASSSPGDRRYEQYFGPGTRLTVT.

This clone was counted at least ten times. The genes are TRBV7-2 and TRBJ2-7; D uncertain. Trimming took 1 base from V and 2 from J, leaving 6 bases between them. The CDR3 length is 13 residues. CDR1 is SGHTA, CDR2 FQGNSA, per germline. Here the CDR3 reads CASSLEVTYEQYF. The CDR3 nucleotides are TGTGCCAGCAGCTTAGAGGTAACCTACGAGCAGTACTTC. Full variable domain (missing parts from reference TRBV7-2 and TRBJ2-7): GAGVSQSPSNKVTEKGKDVELRCDPISGHTALYWYRQSLGQGLEFLIYFQGNSAPDKSGLPSDRFSAERTGGSVSTLTIQRTQQEDSAVYLCASSLEVTYEQYFGPGTRLTVT.

This rearrangement joins TRBV11-3 to TRBJ2-7; 9 bases map to TRBD1. The CDR3 sequence is 18 residues long. Per the germline V gene, CDR1 is SGHNT and CDR2 is YENEEA. After removal of 4 bases from V and 3 bases from J, the junction contained 16 bases not matched to a gene. Here the CDR3 DNA reads TGTGCCAGCAGCTCAAGGACAGGGGCTGTGGTTAAGCTCTACGAGCAGTACTTC. Its protein is CASSSRTGAVVKLYEQYF.

Notes on this clone: The junction departs from germline at one end; a sequencing error may be responsible. This sample includes further DNA sequences coding for the same CDR3. The rearrangement links TRBV5-1 to TRBJ2-5; 7 nucleotides align to TRBD2. CDR1 is SGHRS, CDR2 YFSETQ, per germline. The CDR3 extends over 16 amino acids. As DNA, the CDR3 is TGCGCCAGCAGCTTCGGACTAGTCGGGACCCAAGAAACCCAGTACTTC. Amino acid sequence: CASSFGLVGTQETQYF.

This clone appeared many times. The genes are TRBV7-2 and TRBJ2-7; the D is unclear. This CDR3 is 13 amino acids long. Trimming shortened V by 6 bases and J by 2 bases, and 11 bases separated the two germline ends. From germline, CDR1 is SGHTA and CDR2 FQGNSA. In nucleotides, the CDR3 is TGTGCCAGCAGTCCCATGGGGACCTACGAGCAGTACTTC. It codes for CASSPMGTYEQYF. The full variable domain, completed using reference TRBV7-2 and TRBJ2-7, is GAGVSQSPSNKVTEKGKDVELRCDPISGHTALYWYRQSLGQGLEFLIYFQGNSAPDKSGLPSDRFSAERTGGSVSTLTIQRTQQEDSAVYLCASSPMGTYEQYFGPGTRLTVT.

This clone has a count of ten or more. This rearrangement joins TRBV7-2 to TRBJ2-7, with TRBD2 matching 10 bases. This CDR3 comprises 14 residues. Per germline, CDR1 SGHTA and CDR2 FQGNSA. The V and J ends lost 5 bases and 6 bases, in that order; junction bases with no gene match: 7. The DNA of the CDR3 is TGTGCCAGCAGCCTAGGCCTAGCGGGAGCCGAGCAGTACTTC. Its translation: CASSLGLAGAEQYF. The full variable domain, completed using reference TRBV7-2 and TRBJ2-7, is GAGVSQSPSNKVTEKGKDVELRCDPISGHTALYWYRQSLGQGLEFLIYFQGNSAPDKSGLPSDRFSAERTGGSVSTLTIQRTQQEDSAVYLCASSLGLAGAEQYFGPGTRLTVT.

This clone has ten or more counts. The V call is TRBV5-4, the J call TRBJ2-5; possible D gene TRBD2, 6 bases. Trimming pared 4 bases from V and 5 bases from J, leaving 9 bases between. CDR1 and CDR2 from the germline V gene are SGHNT and YYREEE (reference sequence). The CDR3 runs 12 residues. Here the CDR3 reads CASSRGSETQYF. CDR3 bases: TGTGCCAGCAGCCGGGGGTCGGAGACCCAGTACTTC.

This clone came up a few times. The J gene is TRBJ2-1, the V gene TRBV4-2; D not certain. Germline CDR1 is LGHNA and CDR2 is YNFKEQ. V lost 0 bases and J 3 bases, leaving 3 bases between the germline ends. This CDR3 region has 13 residues. The CDR3 reads CASSQDNYNEQFF. In DNA, the CDR3 is TGTGCCAGCAGCCAAGATAACTACAATGAGCAGTTCTTC.

This clone was picked up many times. The J gene is TRBJ1-2, the V gene TRBV5-6; D call uncertain. Germline CDR1 is SGHDT and CDR2 is YYEEEE. V was pared by 1 base and J by 6 bases, with 7 bases between. The CDR3 sequence is 12 residues long. The CDR3 sequence: CASSLRTDGYTF. CDR3 nucleotide sequence: TGTGCCAGCAGCTTGAGGACGGATGGCTACACCTTC. Looking up the rest from reference TRBV5-6 and TRBJ1-2 gives the full variable domain: DAGVTQSPTHLIKTRGQQVTLRCSPKSGHDTVSWYQQALGQGPQFIFQYYEEEERQRGNFPDRFSGHQFPNYSSELNVNALLLGDSALYLCASSLRTDGYTFGSGTRLTVV.

The J gene is TRBJ1-1, the V gene TRBV7-3, with D tentatively TRBD1 (5 bases). Germline assignment: CDR1 SGHTA and CDR2 FQGTGA. Between the trimmed V and J ends, which lost 1 base and 7 bases, there was a span of 10 bases. The CDR3 is 13 amino acids. The CDR3 loop reads CASSLSLGDEAFF. The CDR3 DNA reads TGTGCCAGCAGCTTAAGTCTGGGGGATGAAGCTTTCTTT.

This clone appeared a few times. The genes are TRBV7-2 and TRBJ2-2; D gene uncertain. Germline lookup yields CDR1 SGHTA and CDR2 FQGNSA. The V end lost 5 bases, the J end lost 7 bases, and 17 bases lay between the germline ends. CDR3 length equals 15 residues. DNA of the CDR3: TGTGCCAGCAGCGCCGAAGTCGGTCGGTACGGGGAGCTGTTTTTT. Translating gives CASSAEVGRYGELFF.

The chain uses TRBV6-5 and TRBJ1-2; D might be TRBD1 (6 bases). Looked up from germline, CDR1 is MNHEY and CDR2 is SVGAGI. The CDR3 runs 14 residues. V was pared by 7 bases and J by 2 bases, with 14 bases between. The DNA for the CDR3 is TGTGCCAGCATCAATCCCGGGACAAACTATGGCTACACCTTC. Translated: CASINPGTNYGYTF.

CDR3 bases: TGCGCCAGCAGCTTCCAGCGGGATCCTTGGGGGGATACGCAGTATTTT. Translated: CASSFQRDPWGDTQYF. The chain recombines TRBV5-1 with TRBJ2-3; 7 bases map to TRBD2. The CDR3 sequence is 16 residues long. Germline CDR1 is SGHRS and CDR2 is YFSETQ. Trimming took 2 bases from V and 6 from J; bases not matched to a gene: 12.

The chain has TRBV7-2 and TRBJ2-7; the D gene is possibly TRBD2 (5 bases). CDR3 size: 15 residues. Trimming took off 3 bases at V and 7 bases at J, with 19 bases between the two ends. The V gene's germline CDR1 is SGHTA and CDR2 FQGNSA. Here the CDR3 reads CASSFGQTTSGEQYF. DNA of the CDR3: TGTGCCAGCAGCTTCGGCCAAACAACGTCGGGGGAGCAGTACTTC.

V and J are TRBV27 and TRBJ2-7; D call uncertain. Germline V CDR1 and CDR2: MNHEY, SMNVEV (reference sequence). The CDR3 contains 15 residues. Trimming cost V 4 bases and J 7 bases, with 20 bases left between them. CDR3 nucleotides: TGTGCCAGCAGTTATACGACGGGTAACCTAGTAGAGCAGTACTTC. Translated, it gives CASSYTTGNLVEQYF.

The chain uses TRBV2 and TRBJ2-3, with D tentatively TRBD1 (6 bases). Between the trimmed V and J ends, which lost 8 bases and 0 bases, there was a span of 12 bases. The V gene's germline CDR1 is SNHLY and CDR2 FYNNEI. This CDR3 spans 14 amino acids. The CDR3 coding sequence is TGTGCCAGCTTGGGACATTTTAGCACAGATACGCAGTATTTT. It yields the protein CASLGHFSTDTQYF.